A single sample is the source of the 14 T cell receptor beta chains below, sequenced in a study of T cells in Graves' hyperthyroidism and ophthalmopathy. It was RNA transcripts that yielded the amplified TCR beta CDR3 regions. Using the HTBI primer set, a first-round RT-PCR was run on the TCR CDR3. Each CDR3 protein is one row after TCRdb ran MiXCR on the multiplex PCR reads. In the table there are over 700,000 distinct CDR3 sequences, around a sixth of which are singletons. The sequenced sample consisted of blood. The source of these receptors is a woman in her forties or fifties with Graves' hyperthyroidism that later progressed to Graves' ophthalmopathy.

This clonotype was counted ten times or more. The rearrangement joins TRBV11-2 to TRBJ2-5; D is uncertain. V was trimmed by 5 bases and J by 9 bases, leaving 13 bases between them. The CDR3 has 12 amino acids. Germline CDR1 reads SGHAT; CDR2 reads FQNNGV. CDR3 sequence: CASSQLSSAQYF. The DNA of the CDR3 is TGTGCCAGCAGCCAGCTGTCGTCGGCCCAGTACTTC.

This clonotype was seen a handful of times. The chain joins TRBV12-3 or TRBV12-4 to TRBJ1-4; TRBD1 matches 9 bases. After removal of 5 bases from V and 12 bases from J, the junction contained 16 bases not matched to a gene. CDR3 length: 16 amino acids. CDR3 nucleotides: TGTGCCAGCAGTGGGGGGTTGGGGGGACAGGGCAGAGAACTGTTTTTT. This gives the protein CASSGGLGGQGRELFF.

A word on this clonotype: Since a much larger clone is just one base distant, this may be a read error. This chain joins TRBV6-2 or TRBV6-3 and TRBJ1-1; D is perhaps TRBD1 (5 bases). The V gene's germline CDR1 is MNHEY and CDR2 SVGEGT. The CDR3 runs to 12 residues. The CDR3 nucleotides are TGTACCAGCGGAAGGGGAGGGACTGAAGCTTTCTTT. Protein sequence: CTSGRGGTEAFF.

The chain uses TRBV20-1 and TRBJ2-1, with 12 nucleotides matching TRBD1. V gave up 5 bases and J gave up 6 bases; unmatched junction bases: 8. From germline, CDR1 is DFQATT and CDR2 SNEGSKA (reference sequence). The CDR3 runs 15 residues. In DNA form, the CDR3 reads TGCAGTGCTGGAGGGGACAGGGGGCCAGGCAATGAGCAGTTCTTC. Encoded protein: CSAGGDRGPGNEQFF.

This clonotype has a handful of counts. This chain uses TRBV6-2 or TRBV6-3 with TRBJ2-1, with D maybe TRBD2 (6 bases). The CDR3 length is 16 residues. Trimming cost V 1 base and J 6 bases, with 16 bases left between them. CDR1 is MNHEY, CDR2 SVGEGT, per germline. In nucleotides, the CDR3 is TGTGCCAGCAGTTACTTATTCGGGACTCTACTCAATGAGCAGTTCTTC. Protein sequence: CASSYLFGTLLNEQFF.

This clonotype came up many times. This rearrangement joins TRBV27 to TRBJ1-1; 7 positions match TRBD1. The V gene's germline CDR1 is MNHEY and CDR2 SMNVEV (reference sequence). Trimming removed 7 bases from V and 4 bases from J; junction bases left unmatched: 6. The CDR3 totals 13 residues. The CDR3 DNA sequence: TGTGCCAGCATCGCCGACAGGGCCACTGAAGCTTTCTTT. Translated, it gives CASIADRATEAFF.

This clonotype was recorded a few times. The V and J genes are TRBV5-4 and TRBJ2-1, with TRBD2 matching 12 bases. This CDR3 region has 15 residues. Germline trimming cut 3 bases from V and 8 bases from J; bases unmatched to any gene: 6. Germline lookup yields CDR1 SGHNT and CDR2 YYREEE (reference sequence). The CDR3 DNA is TGTGCCAGCAGCTGGACTAGCGGGGTGGGCGATGAGCAGTTCTTC. Its protein product is CASSWTSGVGDEQFF. The full variable domain, in which reference TRBV5-4 and TRBJ2-1 provide the parts outside the CDR3, is ETGVTQSPTHLIKTRGQQVTLRCSSQSGHNTVSWYQQALGQGPQFIFQYYREEENGRGNFPPRFSGLQFPNYSSELNVNALELDDSALYLCASSWTSGVGDEQFFGPGTRLTVL.

This clonotype came up many times. The V gene is TRBV12-3 or TRBV12-4, the J gene TRBJ2-1; the D is unclear. With 5 bases removed from V and 7 bases from J, the gap between germline ends came to 9 bases. This CDR3 contains 12 residues. The CDR3 sequence is CASSDLKNEQFF. For the CDR3, the DNA is TGTGCCAGCAGTGACTTGAAAAATGAGCAGTTCTTC.

The sample holds many counts of this clonotype. The rearrangement joins TRBV6-1 to TRBJ2-7, with D perhaps matching TRBD1 (6 bases). Germline CDR1 and CDR2: MNHNS and SASEGT. The CDR3 has 14 residues. Trimming cost V 6 bases and J 5 bases, with 17 bases left between them. In DNA, the CDR3 is TGTGCCAGCAGGAACCTTAGAGACAGGAACGAGCAGTACTTC. Protein sequence: CASRNLRDRNEQYF.

This clonotype has a handful of counts. The chain joins TRBV3-1 to TRBJ2-3, with 12 bases that match TRBD2. This CDR3 spans 17 amino acids. V dropped 4 bases and J dropped 4; count of bases not matched to a gene: 9. Germline lookup yields CDR1 LGHDT and CDR2 YNNKEL (reference sequence). The DNA for the CDR3 is TGTGCCAGCAGCCGGCGTGCTAGCGGGGGGGCCCCAGATACGCAGTATTTT. This sequence encodes CASSRRASGGAPDTQYF.

V usage is TRBV2 and J usage is TRBJ2-2; D might be TRBD1 or TRBD2, each matching 5 bases. Trimming shortened V by 7 bases and J by 2 bases, and 11 bases separated the two germline ends. The CDR3 extends over 14 amino acids. Germline assignment: CDR1 SNHLY and CDR2 FYNNEI. In nucleotides, the CDR3 is TGTGCCAGCATCCGGGACGGAAACACCGGGGAGCTGTTTTTT. This encodes CASIRDGNTGELFF.

Ten or more counts support this clonotype. The CDR3 bases are TGCGCCAGCAGCTTCAGGCCAGAGAACACCGGGGAGCTGTTTTTT. Translation: CASSFRPENTGELFF. The gene calls are TRBV5-1 and TRBJ2-2, with D hard to call. The length of the CDR3 is 15 residues. Per germline, CDR1 SGHRS and CDR2 YFSETQ. V was shortened by 2 bases and J by 1 base, with 9 bases between the two germline ends.

This clonotype has a handful of counts. V gene TRBV5-4 combines with J gene TRBJ1-5; D call uncertain. Per the germline V gene, CDR1 is SGHNT and CDR2 is YYREEE (reference sequence). V lost 2 bases and J 3 bases, leaving 9 bases between the germline ends. The CDR3 length is 14 residues. Here the CDR3 DNA reads TGTGCCAGCAGCTTATTAGGGAACAATCAGCCCCAGCATTTT. It specifies CASSLLGNNQPQHF.

A note on this clonotype: The junction departs from germline at one end; a sequencing error may be responsible. This sequence joins TRBV7-7 and TRBJ1-3; possible D gene TRBD1, 5 bases. Per the germline V gene, CDR1 is SSHAT and CDR2 is FNYEAQ (reference sequence). The CDR3 spans 17 residues. The DNA for the CDR3 is TGTGCTAGCAGCTTAGAGCCAGGGATCCGCTCTGGAAACACCATATATTTT. The encoded protein is CASSLEPGIRSGNTIYF.